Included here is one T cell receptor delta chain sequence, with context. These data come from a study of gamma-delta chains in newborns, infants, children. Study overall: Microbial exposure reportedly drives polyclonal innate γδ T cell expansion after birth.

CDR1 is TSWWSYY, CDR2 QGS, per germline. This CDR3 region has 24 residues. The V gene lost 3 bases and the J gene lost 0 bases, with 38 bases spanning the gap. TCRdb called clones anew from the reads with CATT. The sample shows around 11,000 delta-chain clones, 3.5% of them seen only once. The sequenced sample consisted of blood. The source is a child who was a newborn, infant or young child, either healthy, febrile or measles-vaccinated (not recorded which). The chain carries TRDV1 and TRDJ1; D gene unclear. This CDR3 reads CALGDHRDNFPGKTRRQYTDKLIF. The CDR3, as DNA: TGTGCTCTTGGGGATCATCGTGATAACTTTCCGGGCAAGACCCGGAGACAGTACACCGATAAACTCATCTTT.